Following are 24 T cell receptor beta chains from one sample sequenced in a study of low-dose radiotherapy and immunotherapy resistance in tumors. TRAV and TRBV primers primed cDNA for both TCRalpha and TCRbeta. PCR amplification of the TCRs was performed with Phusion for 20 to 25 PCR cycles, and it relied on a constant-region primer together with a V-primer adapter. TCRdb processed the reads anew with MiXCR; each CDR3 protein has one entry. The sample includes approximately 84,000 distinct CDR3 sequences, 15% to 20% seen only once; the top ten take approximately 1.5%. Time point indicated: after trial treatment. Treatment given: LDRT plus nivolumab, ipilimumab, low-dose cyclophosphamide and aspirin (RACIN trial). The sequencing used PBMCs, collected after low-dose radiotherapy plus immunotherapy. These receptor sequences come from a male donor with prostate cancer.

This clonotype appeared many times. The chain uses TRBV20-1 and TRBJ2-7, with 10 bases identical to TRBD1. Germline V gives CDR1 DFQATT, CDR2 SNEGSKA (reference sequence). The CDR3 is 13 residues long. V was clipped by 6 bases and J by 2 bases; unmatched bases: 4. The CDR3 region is CSAPGQGAYEQYF. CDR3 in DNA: TGCAGTGCACCCGGACAGGGGGCCTACGAGCAGTACTTC.

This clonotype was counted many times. The CDR3 region is CASSLGTGGNQPQHF. The CDR3, as DNA: TGTGCCAGCAGTTTGGGGACAGGGGGCAATCAGCCCCAGCATTTT. The chain combines TRBV7-2 with TRBJ1-5, with TRBD1 identical over 10 bases. J lost 2 bases, V lost 6 bases, and 4 bases had no gene match. CDR3 length: 15 amino acids. Germline lookup yields CDR1 SGHTA and CDR2 FQGNSA.

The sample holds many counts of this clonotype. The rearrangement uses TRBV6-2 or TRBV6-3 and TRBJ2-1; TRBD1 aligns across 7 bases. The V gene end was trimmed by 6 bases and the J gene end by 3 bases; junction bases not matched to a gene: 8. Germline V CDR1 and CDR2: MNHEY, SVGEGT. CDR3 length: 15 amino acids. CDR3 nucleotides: TGTGCCAGCAGCTTGACAGGGTCTTACTACAATGAGCAGTTCTTC. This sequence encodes CASSLTGSYYNEQFF.

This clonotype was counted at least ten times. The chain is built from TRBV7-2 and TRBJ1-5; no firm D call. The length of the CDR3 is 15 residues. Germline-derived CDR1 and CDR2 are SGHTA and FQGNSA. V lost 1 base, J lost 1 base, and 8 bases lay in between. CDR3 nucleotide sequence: TGTGCCAGCAGCTTAGGCTGGTCCAGCAATCAGCCCCAGCATTTT. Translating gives CASSLGWSSNQPQHF.

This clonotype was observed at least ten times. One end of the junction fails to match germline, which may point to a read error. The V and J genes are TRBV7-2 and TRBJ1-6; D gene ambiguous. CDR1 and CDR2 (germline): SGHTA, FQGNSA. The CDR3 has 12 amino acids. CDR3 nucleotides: TGTGCCAGCAGCCCCGATAGGGTTTATTTTAACTTT. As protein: CASSPDRVYFNF.

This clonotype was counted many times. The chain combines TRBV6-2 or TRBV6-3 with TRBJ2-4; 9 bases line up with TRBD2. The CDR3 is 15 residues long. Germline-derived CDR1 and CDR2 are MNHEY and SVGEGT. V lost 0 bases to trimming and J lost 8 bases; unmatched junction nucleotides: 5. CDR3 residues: CASSYSGGRVDIQYF. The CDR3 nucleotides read TGTGCCAGCAGTTACTCAGGCGGGAGGGTTGACATTCAGTACTTC.

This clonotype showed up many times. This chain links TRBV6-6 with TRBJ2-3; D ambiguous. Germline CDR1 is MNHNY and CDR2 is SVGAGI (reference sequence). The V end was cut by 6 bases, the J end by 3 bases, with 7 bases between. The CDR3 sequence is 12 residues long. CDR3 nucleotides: TGTGCCAGCAGAATCCAAACAGATACGCAGTATTTT. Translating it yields CASRIQTDTQYF.

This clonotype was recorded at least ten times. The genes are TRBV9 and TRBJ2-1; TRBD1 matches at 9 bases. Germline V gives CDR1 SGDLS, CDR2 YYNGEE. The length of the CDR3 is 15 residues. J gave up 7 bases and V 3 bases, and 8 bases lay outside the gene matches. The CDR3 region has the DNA TGTGCCAGCAGCGCGTCAGGGACAGGGTTAAATGAGCAGTTCTTC. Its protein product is CASSASGTGLNEQFF.

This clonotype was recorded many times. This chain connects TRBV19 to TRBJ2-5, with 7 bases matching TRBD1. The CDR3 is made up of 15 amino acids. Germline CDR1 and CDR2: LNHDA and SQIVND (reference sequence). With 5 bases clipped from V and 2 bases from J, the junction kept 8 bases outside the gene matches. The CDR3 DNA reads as TGTGCCAGTAGTCTCCAGACAGGGCGACAAGAGACCCAGTACTTC. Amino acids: CASSLQTGRQETQYF.

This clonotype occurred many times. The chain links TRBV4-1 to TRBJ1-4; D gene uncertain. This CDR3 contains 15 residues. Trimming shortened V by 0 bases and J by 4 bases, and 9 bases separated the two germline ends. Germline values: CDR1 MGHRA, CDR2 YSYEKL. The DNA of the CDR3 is TGCGCCAGCAGCCAAGATTTGGGTGTTAATGAAAAACTGTTTTTT. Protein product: CASSQDLGVNEKLFF.

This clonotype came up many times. CDR3 bases: TGCGCCAGCAGCACCCGGGACAGCGTAACCTACGAGCAGTACTTC. As protein: CASSTRDSVTYEQYF. V usage is TRBV4-3 and J usage is TRBJ2-7, with 7 positions matching TRBD1. Germline CDR1 reads LGHNA; CDR2 reads YSLEER. This CDR3 has 15 residues. J gave up 2 bases and V 5 bases, and 9 bases lay outside the gene matches.

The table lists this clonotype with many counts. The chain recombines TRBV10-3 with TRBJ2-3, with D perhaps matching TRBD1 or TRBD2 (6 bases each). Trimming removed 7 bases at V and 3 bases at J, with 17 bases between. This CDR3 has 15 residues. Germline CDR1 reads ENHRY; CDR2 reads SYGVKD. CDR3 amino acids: CAITRGAGSTDTQYF. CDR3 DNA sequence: TGTGCCATCACTAGGGGGGCGGGATCTACAGATACGCAGTATTTT.

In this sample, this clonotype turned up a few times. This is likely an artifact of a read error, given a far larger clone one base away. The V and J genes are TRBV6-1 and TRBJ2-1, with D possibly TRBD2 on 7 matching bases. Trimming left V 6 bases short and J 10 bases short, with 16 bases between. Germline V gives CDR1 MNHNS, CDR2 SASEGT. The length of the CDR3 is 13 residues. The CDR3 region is CASSRRGGYEQFF. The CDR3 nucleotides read TGTGCCAGCAGCCGTAGGGGGGGCTACGAGCAGTTCTTC.

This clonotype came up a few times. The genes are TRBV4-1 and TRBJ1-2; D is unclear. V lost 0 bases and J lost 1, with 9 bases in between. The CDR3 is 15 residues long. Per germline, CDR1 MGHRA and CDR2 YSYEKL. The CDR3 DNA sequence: TGCGCCAGCAGCCAAGACTATGGGGATAACTATGGCTACACCTTC. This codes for CASSQDYGDNYGYTF.

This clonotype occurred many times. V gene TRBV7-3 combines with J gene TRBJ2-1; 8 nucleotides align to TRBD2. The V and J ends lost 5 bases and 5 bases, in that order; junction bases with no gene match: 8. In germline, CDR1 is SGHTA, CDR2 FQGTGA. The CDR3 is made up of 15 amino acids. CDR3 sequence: CASSASSGWNNEQFF. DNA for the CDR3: TGTGCCAGCAGCGCCTCTAGCGGGTGGAACAATGAGCAGTTCTTC.

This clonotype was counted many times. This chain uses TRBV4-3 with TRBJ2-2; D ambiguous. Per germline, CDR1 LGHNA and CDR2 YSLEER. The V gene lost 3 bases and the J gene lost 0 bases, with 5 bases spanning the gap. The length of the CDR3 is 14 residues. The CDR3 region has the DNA TGCGCCAGCAGCCAGCAAACGAACACCGGGGAGCTGTTTTTT. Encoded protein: CASSQQTNTGELFF.

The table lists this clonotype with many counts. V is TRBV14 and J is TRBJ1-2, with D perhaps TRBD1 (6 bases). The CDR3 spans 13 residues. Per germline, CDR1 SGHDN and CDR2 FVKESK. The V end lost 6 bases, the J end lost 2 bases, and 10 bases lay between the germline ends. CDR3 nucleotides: TGTGCCAGCAGTCAGGGGATGAACTATGGCTACACCTTC. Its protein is CASSQGMNYGYTF.

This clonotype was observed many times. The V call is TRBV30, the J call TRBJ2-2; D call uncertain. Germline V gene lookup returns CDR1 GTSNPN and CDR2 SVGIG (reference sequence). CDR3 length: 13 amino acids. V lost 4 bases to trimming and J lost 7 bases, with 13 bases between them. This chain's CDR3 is CAWTLQKSGELFF. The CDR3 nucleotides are TGTGCCTGGACTTTGCAGAAGAGCGGGGAGCTGTTTTTT.

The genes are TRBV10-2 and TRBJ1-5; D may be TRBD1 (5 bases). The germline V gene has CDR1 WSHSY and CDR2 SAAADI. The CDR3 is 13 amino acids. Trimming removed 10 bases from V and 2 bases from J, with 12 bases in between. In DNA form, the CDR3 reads TGCGCCACCCTCCAGGGAGGCAATCAGCCCCAGCATTTT. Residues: CATLQGGNQPQHF.

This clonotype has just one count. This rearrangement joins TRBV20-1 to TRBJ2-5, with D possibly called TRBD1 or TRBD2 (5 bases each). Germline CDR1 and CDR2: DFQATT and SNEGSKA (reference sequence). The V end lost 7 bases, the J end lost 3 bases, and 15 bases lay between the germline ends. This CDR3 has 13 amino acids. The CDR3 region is CSGWGSGKETQYF. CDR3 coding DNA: TGCAGTGGCTGGGGGAGCGGCAAAGAGACCCAGTACTTC.

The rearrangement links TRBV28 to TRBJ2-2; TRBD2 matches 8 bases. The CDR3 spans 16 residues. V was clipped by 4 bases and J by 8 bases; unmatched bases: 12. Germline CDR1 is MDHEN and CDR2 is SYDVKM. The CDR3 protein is CASSSLREGRVGELFF. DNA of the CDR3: TGTGCCAGCAGTTCGTTACGGGAGGGCCGCGTAGGGGAGCTGTTTTTT.

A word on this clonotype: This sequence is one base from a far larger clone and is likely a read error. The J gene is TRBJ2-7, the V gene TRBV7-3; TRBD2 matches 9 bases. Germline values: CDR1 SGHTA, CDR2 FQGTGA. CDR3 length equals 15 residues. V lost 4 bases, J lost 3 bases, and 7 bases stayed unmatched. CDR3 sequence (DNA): TGTGCCAGCAGCTCCAGCGGGAGGCCTAACTACGAGCAGTACTTC. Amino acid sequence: CASSSSGRPNYEQYF.

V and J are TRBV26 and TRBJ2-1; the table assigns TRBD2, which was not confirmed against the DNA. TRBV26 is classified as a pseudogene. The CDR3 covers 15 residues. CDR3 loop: CASSRPEGGNNEQFF. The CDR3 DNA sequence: TGTGCCAGCAGTCGACCGGAGGGTGGAAACAATGAGCAATTCTTC.

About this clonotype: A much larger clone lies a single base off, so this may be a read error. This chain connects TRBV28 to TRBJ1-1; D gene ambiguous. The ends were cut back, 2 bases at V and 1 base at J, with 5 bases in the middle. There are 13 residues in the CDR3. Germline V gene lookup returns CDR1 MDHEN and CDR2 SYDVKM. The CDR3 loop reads CASSLRGNTEAFF. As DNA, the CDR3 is TGTGCCAGCAGTTTACGGGGGAACACTGAAGCTTTCTTT.